This T cell receptor (beta chain) stems from a study of cytomegalovirus exposure and HLA in healthy donors. Study-level points and caveats: The study dropped some indistinguishable V segments, TRBV6-2 and TRBV6-3 among them. About 87% or about 30% of the time was how often most TCR beta V segments were productive, according to an earlier analysis. Analysis was carried out at a later point, and it linked a missense DCLRE1C variant to TCR beta V- and J-gene trimming.

Unrecorded immune exposures were likely, despite nominal health at sampling. Turning to this clone: Its matching antigen is unknown.

V was pared by 7 bases and J by 3 bases, with 20 bases between. Germline CDR1 is SNHLY and CDR2 is FYNNEI. CDR3 length equals 16 residues. PCR primers comprised 60 Vbeta and 13 Jbeta primers. Clones were sequenced by immunoSEQ multiplex PCR, and TCRdb holds only the in-frame ones, with some missing. The table records some 150,000 clones, roughly 80% of them present only once. The TCR sequence derives from a female donor in good health and CMV-seronegative. The sample comprised PBMCs. The rearrangement links TRBV2 to TRBJ2-3; possibly TRBD2 for D (8 bases). CDR3 DNA sequence: TGTGCCAGCACCCCGGGAGGGGGCTCGGGGACAGATACGCAGTATTTT. Encoded protein: CASTPGGGSGTDTQYF.